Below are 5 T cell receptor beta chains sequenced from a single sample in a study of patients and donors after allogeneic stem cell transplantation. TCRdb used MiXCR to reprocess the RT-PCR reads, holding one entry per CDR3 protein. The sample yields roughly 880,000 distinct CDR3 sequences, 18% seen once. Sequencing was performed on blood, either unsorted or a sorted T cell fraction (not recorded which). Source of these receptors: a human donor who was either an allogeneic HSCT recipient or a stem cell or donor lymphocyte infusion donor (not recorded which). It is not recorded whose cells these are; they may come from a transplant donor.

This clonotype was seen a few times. CDR3 in amino acids: CASSFRQGSEQYF. CDR3 sequence (DNA): TGTGCCAGCAGCTTCCGACAGGGGTCCGAGCAGTACTTC. J is TRBJ2-7 and V is TRBV7-9; 8 bases agree with TRBD1. V trimming: 3 bases; J trimming: 6 bases; junction bases outside the gene matches: 4. In germline, CDR1 is SEHNR, CDR2 FQNEAQ (reference sequence). The CDR3 is 13 amino acids.

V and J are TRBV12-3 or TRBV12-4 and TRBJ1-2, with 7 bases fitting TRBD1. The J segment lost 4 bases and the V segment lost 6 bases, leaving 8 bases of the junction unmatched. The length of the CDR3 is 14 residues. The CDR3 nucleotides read TGTGCCAGCAGAGCCGGGACAGCGATCTATGGCTACACCTTC. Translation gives CASRAGTAIYGYTF.

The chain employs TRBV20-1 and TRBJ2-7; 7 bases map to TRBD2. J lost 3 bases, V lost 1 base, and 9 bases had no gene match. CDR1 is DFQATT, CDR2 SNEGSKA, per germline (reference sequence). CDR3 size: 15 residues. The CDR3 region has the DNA TGCAGTGCTAGAGCGACCCTAGCGGACTTCTACGAGCAGTACTTC. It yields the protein CSARATLADFYEQYF.

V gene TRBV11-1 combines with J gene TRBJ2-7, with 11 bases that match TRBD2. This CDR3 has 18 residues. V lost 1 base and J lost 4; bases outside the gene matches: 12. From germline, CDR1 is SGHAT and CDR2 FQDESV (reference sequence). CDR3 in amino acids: CASSLGTRTSGPQYEQYF. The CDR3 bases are TGTGCCAGCAGCTTAGGAACAAGGACTAGCGGGCCCCAATACGAGCAGTACTTC.

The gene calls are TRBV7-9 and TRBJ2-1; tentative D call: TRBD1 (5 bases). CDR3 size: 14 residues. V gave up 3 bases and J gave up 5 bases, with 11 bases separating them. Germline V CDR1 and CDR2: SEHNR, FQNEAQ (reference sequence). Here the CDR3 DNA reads TGTGCCAGCAGCTTGGGGCAGTTCGACAATGAGCAGTTCTTC. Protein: CASSLGQFDNEQFF.